This T cell receptor (beta chain) was found in a study of T cell changes during pregnancy in multiple sclerosis. This CDR3 is 15 amino acids long. V gave up 2 bases and J gave up 0 bases, with 9 bases separating them. The V gene's germline CDR1 is SGHRS and CDR2 YFSETQ. This clone came up a few times. Method: immunoSEQ multiplex PCR; TCRdb's copy keeps in-frame clones and lacks some. The repertoire includes some 100,000 clones, about 92% of them detected once, and about 1.9% sits in the top ten. The clonotype originates from a female donor with multiple sclerosis, enrolled in a pregnancy study. Material: peripheral blood, obtained after pregnancy. V is TRBV5-1 and J is TRBJ2-1, with TRBD2 as a possible D gene (7 bases). CDR3 protein: CASSLGGDSYNEQFF. The CDR3 nucleotides are TGCGCCAGCAGCTTAGGGGGGGACTCCTACAATGAGCAGTTCTTC.